These 16 T cell receptor beta chains were sequenced from one sample in a study of ipilimumab plus nivolumab after autologous stem cell transplantation. Clones were read by immunoSEQ multiplex PCR, and TCRdb kept only the in-frame ones, dropping some. The profile shows around 13,000 clones, 55% to 85% of them singletons. Specimen: PBMCs, collected in a trial of ipilimumab plus nivolumab as post-transplant consolidation. The receptors come from a male donor with diffuse large B-cell lymphoma.

This chain connects TRBV2 to TRBJ2-7, with D perhaps matching TRBD2 (5 bases). This CDR3 has 11 amino acids. Trimming left V 7 bases short and J 9 bases short, with 13 bases between. CDR1 is SNHLY and CDR2 is FYNNEI in the germline V gene. This CDR3 is CASKVLRVQYF. In DNA form, the CDR3 reads TGTGCCAGCAAAGTCTTGAGGGTGCAGTACTTC.

The rearrangement uses TRBV2 and TRBJ2-5, with D maybe TRBD1 (6 bases). V lost 11 bases to trimming and J lost 0 bases, with 19 bases between them. The length of the CDR3 is 15 residues. CDR1 SNHLY and CDR2 FYNNEI come from the germline V gene. The CDR3 region has the DNA TGTGCCGGCCCGCTGGCGGACAGCAACCAAGAGACCCAGTACTTC. Translation: CAGPLADSNQETQYF.

The chain links TRBV4-3 to TRBJ2-5; possibly TRBD2 for D (5 bases). The germline V gene encodes CDR1 LGHNA and CDR2 YSLEER. Trimming cost V 1 base and J 11 bases, with 11 bases left between them. This CDR3 spans 12 amino acids. The CDR3, as DNA: TGCGCCAGCAGCCAAGGGCCCGGGAAGCAGTACTTC. It encodes CASSQGPGKQYF.

This clone is deemed medium-sized. The rearrangement uses TRBV7-2 and TRBJ1-2; 12 bases map to TRBD1. V lost 5 bases and J lost 0; bases outside the gene matches: 7. This CDR3 has 17 amino acids. Germline CDR1 is SGHTA and CDR2 is FQGNSA. The CDR3 coding sequence is TGTGCCAGCAGCACCGGGACAGGGGGCACGGCTAACTATGGCTACACCTTC. It specifies CASSTGTGGTANYGYTF.

This chain links TRBV5-1 with TRBJ2-3; 7 bases agree with TRBD2. Germline lookup yields CDR1 SGHRS and CDR2 YFSETQ. The length of the CDR3 is 17 residues. The V segment lost 4 bases and the J segment 1 base; nucleotides outside the gene matches: 12. CDR3 amino acids: CASSLQRQRDGTDTQYF. CDR3 DNA sequence: TGCGCCAGCAGCCTACAACGACAGCGGGATGGCACAGATACGCAGTATTTT.

This clone was seen more than once but under ten times. The chain employs TRBV5-1 and TRBJ2-1, with 8 bases identical to TRBD2. Germline V lookup: CDR1 SGHRS, CDR2 YFSETQ. The ends lost 3 bases at V and 4 bases at J; junction bases unmatched: 15. This CDR3 is 18 amino acids long. CDR3 sequence: CASSWRGVAGASYNEQFF. The CDR3 DNA is TGCGCCAGCAGCTGGCGGGGGGTTGCCGGGGCGTCGTACAATGAGCAGTTCTTC. Full variable domain (rest looked up from reference TRBV5-1 and TRBJ2-1): KAGVTQTPRYLIKTRGQQVTLSCSPISGHRSVSWYQQTPGQGLQFLFEYFSETQRNKGNFPGRFSGRQFSNSRSEMNVSTLELGDSALYLCASSWRGVAGASYNEQFFGPGTRLTVL.

The rearrangement links TRBV9 to TRBJ1-4; 11 bases match TRBD1. The CDR3 is 16 residues long. CDR1 is SGDLS and CDR2 is YYNGEE in the germline V gene. J lost 8 bases, V lost 4 bases, and 10 bases had no gene match. The CDR3, as DNA: TGTGCCAGCAGCTTCCGGACAGGGGGCTTACAGGAAAAACTGTTTTTT. It codes for CASSFRTGGLQEKLFF.

The genes are TRBV7-9 and TRBJ2-7; TRBD1 aligns across 8 bases. V was pared by 5 bases and J by 7 bases, with 13 bases of the junction left unmatched. Per germline, CDR1 SEHNR and CDR2 FQNEAQ (reference sequence). CDR3 length equals 15 residues. The CDR3 coding sequence is TGTGCCAGCAGCGGTACCGGGGACAGGCTCCAGGAGCAGTACTTC. Amino acid sequence: CASSGTGDRLQEQYF.

The chain couples TRBV11-3 to TRBJ1-1, with no clear D. The CDR3 covers 17 residues. Trimming took 0 bases from V and 1 from J, leaving 15 bases between them. Germline CDR1 SGHNT, CDR2 YENEEA. The CDR3 region has the DNA TGTGCCAGCAGCTTAGATGTTGTCGGGTTAGGGAACACTGAAGCTTTCTTT. Translating gives CASSLDVVGLGNTEAFF.

V and J are TRBV5-5 and TRBJ1-1; no firm D call. Per germline, CDR1 SGHKS and CDR2 YYEKEE (reference sequence). This CDR3 has 17 amino acids. V was clipped by 0 bases and J by 2 bases, with 17 bases between them. The DNA for the CDR3 is TGTGCCAGCAGCTTGGAGGTAGTTCAAACGGTTAACACTGAAGCTTTCTTT. Protein sequence: CASSLEVVQTVNTEAFF.

The CDR3: CASSLGAGGANQPQHF. DNA of the CDR3: TGTGCCAGCAGCTTAGGCGCAGGGGGGGCGAATCAGCCCCAGCATTTT. V is TRBV11-2 and J is TRBJ1-5; 7 positions agree with TRBD1. V gave up 1 base and J gave up 4 bases; unmatched junction bases: 7. The CDR3 runs to 16 residues. Germline CDR1 is SGHAT and CDR2 is FQNNGV.

The gene calls are TRBV7-3 and TRBJ2-2; TRBD2 might be the D (7 bases). The length of the CDR3 is 16 residues. Germline V lookup: CDR1 SGHTA, CDR2 FQGTGA. Trimming shortened V by 2 bases and J by 6 bases, and 16 bases separated the two germline ends. The CDR3 reads CASSLGRQGRAGELFF. Here the CDR3 DNA reads TGTGCCAGCAGCTTAGGGCGGCAGGGGAGGGCCGGGGAGCTGTTTTTT.

In its sample, this clone was seen a few times. The chain joins TRBV7-9 to TRBJ2-3; 7 nucleotides match TRBD1. Germline CDR1 SEHNR, CDR2 FQNEAQ (reference sequence). The CDR3 extends over 15 amino acids. With V trimmed by 6 bases and J by 5 bases, 11 bases remained unmatched. This chain's CDR3 is CASSRPGQFGDTQYF. The CDR3 DNA is TGTGCCAGCAGTAGACCGGGACAGTTCGGAGATACGCAGTATTTT.

This clone was recorded only once. The chain couples TRBV6-5 to TRBJ2-7; possible D gene TRBD2, 6 bases. Deletions cut 10 bases from V and 6 bases from J, with 19 bases between. Germline loops: CDR1 MNHEY, CDR2 SVGAGI. The CDR3 is made up of 13 amino acids. The CDR3 DNA reads as TGTGCCACCAGGCGGGGTACGGTTTTCGAGCAGTACTTC. Translated: CATRRGTVFEQYF.

V gene TRBV7-6 combines with J gene TRBJ1-6; D ambiguous. The CDR3 loop spans 14 amino acids. The V and J ends lost 8 bases and 0 bases respectively, with 8 bases between them. CDR1 is SGHVS, CDR2 FNYEAQ, per germline. CDR3 region: CASGTSSYNSPLHF. DNA for the CDR3: TGTGCCAGCGGCACGAGCTCCTATAATTCACCCCTCCACTTT.

This clone was observed a few times. The CDR3 spells CASSKPHLDWNTEAFF. The DNA for the CDR3 is TGTGCCAGCAGCAAACCTCATTTGGACTGGAACACTGAAGCTTTCTTT. The genes are TRBV21-1 and TRBJ1-1. TRBV21-1 is a known pseudogene. This CDR3 comprises 16 residues.